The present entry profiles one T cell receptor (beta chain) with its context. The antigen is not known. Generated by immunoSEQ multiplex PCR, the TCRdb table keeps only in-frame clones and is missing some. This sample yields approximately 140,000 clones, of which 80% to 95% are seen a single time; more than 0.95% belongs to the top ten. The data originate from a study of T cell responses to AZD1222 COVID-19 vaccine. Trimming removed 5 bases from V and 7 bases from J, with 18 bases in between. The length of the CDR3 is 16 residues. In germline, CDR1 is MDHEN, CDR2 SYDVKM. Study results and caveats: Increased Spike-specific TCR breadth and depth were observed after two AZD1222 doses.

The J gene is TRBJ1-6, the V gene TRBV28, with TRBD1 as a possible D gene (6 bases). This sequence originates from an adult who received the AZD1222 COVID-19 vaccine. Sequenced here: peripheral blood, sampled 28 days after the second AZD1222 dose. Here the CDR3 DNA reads TGTGCCAGCAGTCTACCCCTTCAGGGGAGGAATTCACCCCTCCACTTT. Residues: CASSLPLQGRNSPLHF.